This T cell receptor beta chain came from a study of cytomegalovirus exposure and HLA in healthy donors. The germline CDR1 and CDR2 sequences are KGHSH and LQKENI. After removal of 3 bases from V and 7 bases from J, the junction contained 11 bases not matched to a gene. The CDR3 sequence is 19 residues long. To note about this clone: What it recognizes is unknown.

Study-level findings and limits: Based on reports, TCR beta sequences accurately predicted HLA-A and HLA-B alleles for most subjects.

PCR involved 60 Vbeta and 13 Jbeta primers. Some clones are missing from TCRdb's copy, which holds only in-frame ones; the method was immunoSEQ multiplex PCR. Counted here are roughly 100,000 clones, 74% occurring once; the ten biggest clones make up roughly 2.5%. The sequence was obtained from a man aged 45-65 years in good health and CMV-seropositive. The V call is TRBV18, the J call TRBJ2-2, with 16 bases that match TRBD2. The sample taken for sequencing was PBMCs. CDR3 loop: CASSPTPGTSGRAVGELFF. The CDR3 DNA sequence: TGTGCCAGCTCACCGACTCCCGGGACTAGCGGGAGGGCCGTCGGGGAGCTGTTTTTT.